One and the same sample provided the 15 T cell receptor beta chains below, sequenced in a study of persistence of HIV-infected CD4 T cells. Sequencing used immunoSEQ version 4 in survey mode. Libraries were prepared by immunoSEQ multiplex PCR; TCRdb keeps only in-frame clonotypes and omits some of them. The sample yields approximately 5,300 clones, roughly 60% seen once. Their antigen targets remain unknown. The stimulus was lysate of CMV-infected fibroblasts, approximately 9.6 ug/mL. Sorting of responding CD4+ T cells relied on upregulated CD40 ligand together with CD69. Sequencing was performed on CD4+ T cells sorted from PBMCs after roughly 18-hour stimulation, taken from a patient who received antiretroviral therapy. These receptor sequences come from an adult man with HIV who was CMV-seropositive.

This sequence joins TRBV7-7 and TRBJ2-5; weak D call: TRBD1 (5 bases). CDR1 SSHAT and CDR2 FNYEAQ come from the germline V gene (reference sequence). V lost 5 bases to trimming and J lost 5 bases, with 18 bases between them. CDR3 size: 15 residues. CDR3 DNA: TGTGCCAGCAGCCAGAGCGTTGGGGCCCGGGAGACCCAGTACTTC. It is translated as CASSQSVGARETQYF.

J is TRBJ1-5 and V is TRBV5-5, with D perhaps TRBD1 (5 bases). The germline V and J ends were trimmed by 2 bases and 3 bases, with 12 bases remaining between them. This CDR3 is 15 amino acids long. Germline assignment: CDR1 SGHKS and CDR2 YYEKEE (reference sequence). The CDR3 sequence: CASSFVGVDNQPQHF. The DNA of the CDR3 is TGTGCCAGCAGCTTCGTAGGGGTTGACAATCAGCCCCAGCATTTT.

V and J are TRBV7-8 and TRBJ1-4; D perhaps matches TRBD1 (5 bases). With 1 base removed from V and 5 bases from J, the gap between germline ends came to 14 bases. Germline values: CDR1 SGHVS, CDR2 FQNEAQ. This CDR3 has 16 residues. The CDR3 coding sequence is TGTGCCAGCAGCTTAGGGTCCGGGACGGCAAATGAAAAACTGTTTTTT. It specifies CASSLGSGTANEKLFF.

This clone has a handful of counts. The chain couples TRBV29-1 to TRBJ1-2, with D hard to call. V was clipped by 2 bases and J by 4 bases, with 14 bases between them. This CDR3 is 14 amino acids long. Looked up from germline, CDR1 is SQVTM and CDR2 is ANQGSEA. This chain's CDR3 is CSVETLDPGYGYTF. In DNA form, the CDR3 reads TGCAGCGTTGAAACGTTGGACCCAGGCTATGGCTACACCTTC. Full variable domain (remainder filled in from reference TRBV29-1 and TRBJ1-2): SAVISQKPSRDICQRGTSLTIQCQVDSQVTMMFWYRQQPGQSLTLIATANQGSEATYESGFVIDKFPISRPNLTFSTLTVSNMSPEDSSIYLCSVETLDPGYGYTFGSGTRLTVV.

V gene TRBV7-9 combines with J gene TRBJ1-2; 8 nucleotides line up with TRBD1. This CDR3 comprises 16 residues. Germline loops: CDR1 SEHNR, CDR2 FQNEAQ (reference sequence). V was pared by 5 bases and J by 3 bases, with 11 bases of the junction left unmatched. The CDR3 nucleotides read TGTGCCAGCAGCCCGACAGGGGTGAGAGGTGACTATGGCTACACCTTC. This encodes CASSPTGVRGDYGYTF.

V is TRBV7-9 and J is TRBJ1-2, with no clear D. The CDR3 sequence is 13 residues long. V lost 5 bases to trimming and J lost 6 bases, with 13 bases between them. Germline loops: CDR1 SEHNR, CDR2 FQNEAQ (reference sequence). DNA for the CDR3: TGTGCCAGCAGCCCCTTAAGCTCGAATGGCTACACCTTC. Amino acid sequence: CASSPLSSNGYTF.

The sample holds a few counts of this clone. The gene calls are TRBV24-1 and TRBJ2-2, with a tentative D call TRBD2 (5 bases). Per germline, CDR1 KGHDR and CDR2 SFDVKD. V was shortened by 3 bases and J by 5 bases, with 12 bases between the two germline ends. The CDR3 loop spans 15 amino acids. CDR3 amino acids: CATSDPRTQTGELFF. DNA of the CDR3: TGTGCCACCAGTGATCCTCGGACTCAAACCGGGGAGCTGTTTTTT.

By proportion, this clone is medium-sized (0.01 to 0.1%). The CDR3 nucleotides are TGTGCCAGCAGCCGACCGGTGGGGGCAACTAATGAAAAACTGTTTTTT. Translation: CASSRPVGATNEKLFF. This chain links TRBV4-2 with TRBJ1-4; perhaps TRBD1 as D (5 bases). From germline, CDR1 is LGHNA and CDR2 YNFKEQ. The CDR3 contains 16 residues. V shed 4 bases and J shed 0 bases, with 12 bases lying between them.

This chain uses TRBV6-2 or TRBV6-3 with TRBJ1-6; D remains ambiguous. V was trimmed by 0 bases and J by 13 bases, leaving 10 bases between them. This CDR3 has 13 residues. CDR1 MNHEY and CDR2 SVGEGT come from the germline V gene. CDR3 DNA: TGTGCCAGCAGTTACTCTGGCGGAGCGCCCCTCCACTTT. Its translation: CASSYSGGAPLHF.

As to this clone: This sample also contains other DNA sequences that code for the same CDR3. The CDR3 coding sequence is TGTGCCAGCAGCTTAGTAGGGGATGGCTACACCTTC. Amino acid sequence: CASSLVGDGYTF. The J gene is TRBJ1-2, the V gene TRBV7-8; a possible D gene is TRBD1 (5 bases). CDR1 is SGHVS and CDR2 is FQNEAQ in the germline V gene. The CDR3 is made up of 12 amino acids. The ends were cut back, 1 base at V and 6 bases at J, with 6 bases in the middle.

This clone has more than one count but fewer than ten. The chain recombines TRBV3-1 (or the pseudogene TRBV3-2) with TRBJ1-2; D not certain. CDR1 and CDR2 from the germline V gene are LGHDT and YNNKEL (reference sequence). This CDR3 spans 14 amino acids. The V end lost 0 bases, the J end lost 1 base, and 6 bases lay between the germline ends. In nucleotides, the CDR3 is TGTGCCAGCAGCCAAGAAGAACGTAACTATGGCTACACCTTC. Translation gives CASSQEERNYGYTF.

The chain joins TRBV5-1 to TRBJ2-1; unclear D gene. This CDR3 region has 16 residues. Germline CDR1 and CDR2: SGHRS and YFSETQ. V was shortened by 0 bases and J by 0 bases, with 10 bases between the two germline ends. CDR3 in amino acids: CASSLAPFSSYNEQFF. The CDR3 nucleotides are TGCGCCAGCAGCTTGGCCCCCTTCAGCTCCTACAATGAGCAGTTCTTC.

The chain links TRBV19 to TRBJ2-7; D is perhaps TRBD1 or TRBD2 (5 bases each). The germline V and J ends were trimmed by 1 base and 5 bases, with 15 bases remaining between them. Germline CDR1 LNHDA, CDR2 SQIVND (reference sequence). This CDR3 is built from 15 residues. The chain's CDR3 is CASSIVVGRADEQYF. The CDR3 bases are TGTGCCAGTAGTATAGTCGTGGGACGGGCGGACGAGCAGTACTTC.

The chain joins TRBV7-6 to TRBJ2-7, with D perhaps assigned TRBD1 or TRBD2 (6 bases each). Trimming cost V 5 bases and J 2 bases, with 16 bases left between them. Germline V gives CDR1 SGHVS, CDR2 FNYEAQ. The CDR3 length is 15 residues. CDR3 in DNA: TGTGCCAGCAGCCGAGAAGCCCGGGGGCCCTACGAGCAGTACTTC. As protein: CASSREARGPYEQYF.

This clone has only one observation. The V call is TRBV24-1, the J call TRBJ2-5; D gene ambiguous. V gave up 3 bases and J gave up 5 bases, with 12 bases separating them. The CDR3 spans 14 residues. Germline V lookup: CDR1 KGHDR, CDR2 SFDVKD. CDR3 loop: CATSDPGRGETQYF. DNA of the CDR3: TGTGCCACCAGTGATCCAGGAAGAGGCGAGACCCAGTACTTC.